The 20 T cell receptor beta chains reported below all come from one sample, sequenced in a study of T cell responses to AZD1222 COVID-19 vaccine. Sequenced by immunoSEQ multiplex PCR; TCRdb stores in-frame clones only, minus some. The sample yields around 110,000 clones, roughly 87% seen once. Here the sequenced sample was peripheral blood, taken on day 0 of AZD1222 vaccination. These receptors all come from an adult in good health.

The rearrangement links TRBV4-1 to TRBJ1-1, with D unclear. Trimming stripped 4 bases from V and 11 bases from J, with 23 bases between. Germline V gene sequence: CDR1 MGHRA, CDR2 YSYEKL. CDR3 size: 15 residues. Here the CDR3 DNA reads TGCGCCAGCAGCCCTTCGGCCGGAGGAAGCTATGGGGCTTTCTTT. Translation: CASSPSAGGSYGAFF.

This clone was recorded a few times. The chain is built from TRBV7-9 and TRBJ2-7; 12 bases agree with TRBD2. In germline, CDR1 is SEHNR, CDR2 FQNEAQ (reference sequence). The V and J ends lost 1 base and 6 bases, in that order; junction bases with no gene match: 7. This CDR3 is 16 amino acids long. The CDR3 loop is CASSLEGLAGRSEQYF. The CDR3 DNA reads TGTGCCAGCAGCTTAGAAGGACTAGCGGGAAGGTCCGAGCAGTACTTC.

This clone was detected only once. This chain joins TRBV5-4 and TRBJ1-1, with 7 positions matching TRBD1. V lost 3 bases and J lost 3; bases outside the gene matches: 5. The length of the CDR3 is 14 residues. Germline loops: CDR1 SGHNT, CDR2 YYREEE (reference sequence). This CDR3 is CASSSKDRYTEAFF. DNA of the CDR3: TGTGCCAGCAGCTCGAAGGACAGGTACACTGAAGCTTTCTTT.

The chain has TRBV6-1 and TRBJ1-6; D may be TRBD1 (6 bases). Germline-derived CDR1 and CDR2 are MNHNS and SASEGT. Trimming took off 2 bases at V and 10 bases at J, with 15 bases between the two ends. CDR3 length equals 15 residues. CDR3 DNA sequence: TGTGCCAGCAGTGAAAGGATACAGGGTGACTCACCCCTCCACTTT. This gives the protein CASSERIQGDSPLHF.

This clone was found once. The genes are TRBV28 and TRBJ2-2; D call uncertain. The germline V gene has CDR1 MDHEN and CDR2 SYDVKM. The CDR3 totals 13 residues. V lost 7 bases and J lost 0, with 6 bases in between. The CDR3 spells CASTRANTGELFF. The CDR3 coding sequence is TGTGCCAGCACAAGAGCGAACACCGGGGAGCTGTTTTTT.

CDR3 nucleotides: TGTGCCAGCAGTTTAGTTGGGGACTATGGCTACACCTTC. It codes for CASSLVGDYGYTF. This sequence joins TRBV27 and TRBJ1-2; D is ambiguous. CDR1 MNHEY and CDR2 SMNVEV come from the germline V gene (reference sequence). Trimming removed 2 bases from V and 3 bases from J, with 7 bases in between. The CDR3 contains 13 residues.

Notes on this clone: This sample also contains other DNA sequences that code for the same CDR3. V and J are TRBV6-5 and TRBJ2-2; D uncertain. CDR1 is MNHEY and CDR2 is SVGAGI in the germline V gene. There are 14 residues in the CDR3. V was shortened by 2 bases and J by 1 base, with 5 bases between the two germline ends. CDR3: CASSYHGNTGELFF. DNA for the CDR3: TGTGCCAGCAGTTACCATGGGAACACCGGGGAGCTGTTTTTT.

The chain uses TRBV19 and TRBJ1-4; TRBD1 aligns across 7 bases. V trimming: 10 bases; J trimming: 6 bases; junction bases outside the gene matches: 8. This CDR3 region has 13 residues. The germline V gene encodes CDR1 LNHDA and CDR2 SQIVND (reference sequence). CDR3 residues: CATEDRDHEKLFF. The CDR3 bases are TGTGCCACCGAAGACAGGGACCATGAAAAACTGTTTTTT.

This clone was recorded once. The chain carries TRBV21-1 and TRBJ2-7. TRBV21-1 is designated a pseudogene. This CDR3 is 14 amino acids long. The CDR3 nucleotides read TGTGCCAGCAGCAAAGTCGGGCGCCCCTACGAGCAGTACTTC. Protein product: CASSKVGRPYEQYF.

In its sample, this clone was seen once. The V gene is TRBV9, the J gene TRBJ2-3; D ambiguous. The CDR3 loop spans 12 amino acids. Looked up from germline, CDR1 is SGDLS and CDR2 is YYNGEE. Trimming cost V 3 bases and J 4 bases, with 6 bases left between them. This CDR3 reads CASSEFSDTQYF. DNA of the CDR3: TGTGCCAGCAGCGAATTTTCAGATACGCAGTATTTT.

This clone was found a few times. This chain joins TRBV6-5 and TRBJ2-2; 7 nucleotides align to TRBD2. There are 12 residues in the CDR3. CDR1 and CDR2 from the germline V gene are MNHEY and SVGAGI. Unmatched junction bases numbered 5, after V lost 9 bases and J lost 7 bases. CDR3 residues: CASWGGSGELFF. CDR3 nucleotides: TGTGCCAGTTGGGGGGGGAGCGGGGAGCTGTTTTTT.

This chain joins TRBV4-2 and TRBJ2-1, with D tentatively TRBD2 (5 bases). V dropped 5 bases and J dropped 5 bases, with 16 bases sitting between them. CDR3 length equals 15 residues. Germline V gene data show CDR1 as LGHNA and CDR2 as YNFKEQ. The CDR3 region has the DNA TGTGCCAGCAGCTCTCGTGAGGGCGCCCACAATGAGCAGTTCTTC. Its protein is CASSSREGAHNEQFF.

The chain uses TRBV7-2 and TRBJ2-2; TRBD1 matches 8 bases. This CDR3 is 18 amino acids long. The junction had 14 bases not matched to a gene; V was cut back by 1 base and J by 7 bases. The germline V gene encodes CDR1 SGHTA and CDR2 FQGNSA. The CDR3 DNA reads as TGTGCCAGCAGCTTAGGTCGGGTACAGGGGGGCGCGGACGGGGAGCTGTTTTTT. Amino acid sequence: CASSLGRVQGGADGELFF.

This clone occurred a few times. The chain has TRBV27 and TRBJ1-4; D gene unclear. Trimming left V 3 bases short and J 4 bases short, with 9 bases between. The CDR3 is made up of 14 amino acids. Germline V gives CDR1 MNHEY, CDR2 SMNVEV (reference sequence). The CDR3 reads CASSLTYLNEKLFF. The CDR3 DNA reads TGTGCCAGCAGTTTGACATACCTTAATGAAAAACTGTTTTTT.

The rearrangement links TRBV28 to TRBJ2-7; no reliable D call. This CDR3 comprises 15 residues. Germline assignment: CDR1 MDHEN and CDR2 SYDVKM. Trimming pared 3 bases from V and 1 base from J, leaving 13 bases between. The CDR3 here is CASSFGDRNSYEQYF. CDR3 bases: TGTGCCAGCAGTTTTGGCGATCGGAATTCCTACGAGCAGTACTTC.

CDR3 residues: CASFTTSGGGIWYNEQFF. The CDR3, as DNA: TGTGCCAGCTTTACCACTAGCGGGGGTGGGATCTGGTACAATGAGCAGTTCTTC. This rearrangement joins TRBV28 to TRBJ2-1, with 11 bases fitting TRBD2. This CDR3 is 18 amino acids long. Trimming took 8 bases from V and 4 from J; bases not matched to a gene: 16. Looked up from germline, CDR1 is MDHEN and CDR2 is SYDVKM.

This clone was counted only a few times. This chain uses TRBV5-8 with TRBJ1-3, with a weak D call TRBD1 (5 bases). V lost 0 bases, J lost 3 bases, and 7 bases lay in between. Germline V CDR1 and CDR2: SGHTS, YDEGEE. The CDR3 consists of 14 residues. The chain's CDR3 is CASSLEGHGNTIYF. The CDR3 coding sequence is TGTGCCAGCAGCTTGGAGGGGCATGGAAACACCATATATTTT.

The chain combines TRBV9 with TRBJ2-3; D is tentatively TRBD1 or TRBD2 (5 bases each). CDR1 is SGDLS and CDR2 is YYNGEE in the germline V gene. The CDR3 has 17 residues. V was cut by 1 base and J by 3 bases, with 18 bases left in between. CDR3 residues: CASSVFEGIGTTDTQYF. For the CDR3, the DNA is TGTGCCAGCAGCGTATTCGAGGGGATAGGGACGACAGATACGCAGTATTTT.

This clone was counted once. The chain links TRBV10-3 to TRBJ2-7, with D possibly TRBD1 on 6 matching bases. The V gene's germline CDR1 is ENHRY and CDR2 SYGVKD. The germline V and J ends were trimmed by 11 bases and 5 bases, with 22 bases remaining between them. The CDR3 loop spans 14 amino acids. CDR3 sequence: CAAMDSTSANEQYF. The CDR3 DNA is TGTGCCGCAATGGACAGTACCAGCGCCAACGAGCAGTACTTC.

The chain links TRBV28 to TRBJ1-2, with D possibly matching TRBD1 (6 bases). The germline V gene has CDR1 MDHEN and CDR2 SYDVKM. Trimming removed 2 bases at V and 8 bases at J, with 15 bases between. This CDR3 region has 14 residues. The CDR3 loop reads CASSLRGGLDGYTF. CDR3 DNA: TGTGCCAGCAGTTTACGAGGGGGGCTCGACGGCTACACCTTC.